Presented here are 7 T cell receptor beta chains from one specimen sequenced in a study of T-cell memory formation after mild COVID-19. TCRdb re-called the 5' RACE reads through MiXCR, storing one row per CDR3 protein. The sample has approximately 500,000 distinct CDR3 sequences, 20% to 30% seen once. The sample consisted of PBMCs or a T cell subset sorted from them (not recorded which). These receptors came from an adult woman who had mild COVID-19 (a few samples of this study predate the infection). Cell type and time point are not known.

This rearrangement joins TRBV5-1 to TRBJ2-7; TRBD1 is a possible D gene (6 bases). The length of the CDR3 is 15 residues. Trimming removed 1 base from V and 0 bases from J, with 11 bases in between. Germline assignment: CDR1 SGHRS and CDR2 YFSETQ. In DNA, the CDR3 is TGCGCCAGCAGCTTGCGGACAGTTTCCTCCTACGAGCAGTACTTC. This translates into CASSLRTVSSYEQYF.

This clonotype was detected only a few times. The chain is built from TRBV11-2 and TRBJ2-7, with TRBD2 matching 10 bases. This CDR3 spans 14 amino acids. V was pared by 3 bases and J by 2 bases, with 1 base of the junction left unmatched. CDR1 and CDR2 (germline): SGHAT, FQNNGV. This chain's CDR3 is CASSFTSGTYEQYF. DNA of the CDR3: TGTGCCAGCAGCTTTACTAGCGGGACCTACGAGCAGTACTTC.

This chain connects TRBV20-1 to TRBJ2-1, with TRBD2 as a possible D gene (6 bases). This CDR3 contains 14 residues. The germline V and J ends were trimmed by 0 bases and 8 bases, with 14 bases remaining between them. Germline V gene data show CDR1 as DFQATT and CDR2 as SNEGSKA (reference sequence). The CDR3 reads CSARDYLAGYEQFF. The CDR3 DNA sequence: TGCAGTGCTAGAGATTATCTCGCGGGGTATGAGCAGTTCTTC.

This clonotype was seen a few times. The junction differs from germline at one of its ends, possibly a read error. The chain joins TRBV7-8 to TRBJ2-3, with a weak D call TRBD1 (6 bases). This CDR3 has 16 residues. Germline V gene sequence: CDR1 SGHVS, CDR2 FQNEAQ. CDR3 residues: CASSLAQGYRTDTQYF. CDR3 in DNA: TGTGCCAGCAGCTTAGCGCAGGGGTACCGCACGGATACGCAGTATTTT.

The genes are TRBV7-3 and TRBJ2-3, with D tentatively TRBD1 (6 bases). Germline V gene data show CDR1 as SGHTA and CDR2 as FQGTGA. The CDR3 contains 15 residues. V dropped 6 bases and J dropped 0 bases, with 13 bases sitting between them. CDR3 loop: CASRSGAHSTDTQYF. The CDR3 bases are TGTGCCAGCAGGTCAGGGGCCCACAGCACAGATACGCAGTATTTT.

This clonotype appeared a few times. The rearrangement uses TRBV19 and TRBJ1-1; 7 bases are a match to TRBD1. V was pared by 4 bases and J by 5 bases, with 4 bases of the junction left unmatched. The CDR3 sequence is 13 residues long. Germline CDR1 reads LNHDA; CDR2 reads SQIVND (reference sequence). CDR3 protein: CASSTSTGTEAFF. For the CDR3, the DNA is TGTGCCAGTAGTACCTCGACAGGGACTGAAGCTTTCTTT.

The chain combines TRBV3-1 with TRBJ2-7; 7 positions agree with TRBD1. The germline gives CDR1 LGHDT, CDR2 YNNKEL (reference sequence). Losses at the gene ends were 2 bases for V and 6 bases for J; bases not matched to a gene: 7. The CDR3 contains 14 residues. In DNA form, the CDR3 reads TGTGCCAGCAGCCAACCGGGACAGCTTTCCGAGCAGTACTTC. It codes for CASSQPGQLSEQYF.